This TCR beta chain was identified during a study of chemoradiotherapy in HPV16-positive cancers. TCRdb's copy holds only in-frame clones and misses some; the assay was immunoSEQ multiplex PCR. Of about 7,000 clones listed, around four fifths are singletons. The CDR3 contains 14 residues. The V gene's germline CDR1 is SQVTM and CDR2 ANQGSEA. With V trimmed by 4 bases and J by 6 bases, 11 bases remained unmatched. The chain couples TRBV29-1 to TRBJ1-2, with 7 bases lining up with TRBD1. Sequenced here: tumor tissue, sampled from a patient who underwent chemoradiotherapy. The receptor was derived from a human donor with HPV-associated anogenital cancer. The CDR3 spells CSVALQGNRDGYTF. CDR3 in DNA: TGCAGCGTTGCCCTACAGGGGAATAGGGATGGCTACACCTTC.